The 5 T cell receptor beta chains reported below all come from one sample, sequenced in a study of T-cell memory formation after mild COVID-19. TCRdb re-analysed the 5' RACE reads in MiXCR, keeping a single row per CDR3 protein. The table records 470,000 or so distinct CDR3 sequences, 15% to 20% of them present only once. The material sequenced was PBMCs or a T cell subset sorted from them (not recorded which). The receptor set was obtained from an adult woman who had mild COVID-19 (a few samples of this study predate the infection). Cell type and time point are not known.

The chain joins TRBV29-1 to TRBJ2-7; TRBD1 might be the D (6 bases). The V end lost 6 bases, the J end lost 5 bases, and 11 bases lay between the germline ends. The CDR3 has 11 residues. CDR1 and CDR2 from the germline V gene are SQVTM and ANQGSEA. CDR3: CSVRTVNEQYF. The CDR3 DNA reads TGCAGCGTAAGGACAGTGAACGAGCAGTACTTC.

The sample holds a few counts of this clonotype. The rearrangement uses TRBV14 and TRBJ1-2, with D hard to call. Germline V gene sequence: CDR1 SGHDN, CDR2 FVKESK. The germline V and J ends were trimmed by 4 bases and 3 bases, with 9 bases remaining between them. The CDR3 length is 13 residues. The CDR3, as DNA: TGTGCCAGCAGCCCGCTAGGGTACTATGGCTACACCTTC. Residues: CASSPLGYYGYTF.

J is TRBJ2-1 and V is TRBV12-3 or TRBV12-4; D perhaps matches TRBD2 (6 bases). Between the trimmed V and J ends, which lost 4 bases and 5 bases, there was a span of 12 bases. This CDR3 contains 14 residues. The CDR3, as DNA: TGTGCCAGCAGTTCTGCCGGGGGAAACAATGAGCAGTTCTTC. Translated, it gives CASSSAGGNNEQFF.

This clonotype was seen more than once but under ten times. The V call is TRBV5-1, the J call TRBJ2-3; TRBD1 matches at 7 bases. The CDR3 has 15 amino acids. CDR1 and CDR2 (germline): SGHRS, YFSETQ. Germline trimming cut 1 base from V and 5 bases from J; bases unmatched to any gene: 7. The CDR3 sequence: CASSLRAGGEDTQYF. DNA for the CDR3: TGCGCCAGCAGCTTGCGGGCAGGGGGTGAAGATACGCAGTATTTT.

J is TRBJ1-1 and V is TRBV4-1; no definite D call. CDR3 length: 15 residues. Germline V gene data show CDR1 as MGHRA and CDR2 as YSYEKL. V was cut by 4 bases and J by 1 base, with 13 bases left in between. CDR3 sequence reads: CASSLLPRANTEAFF. As DNA, the CDR3 is TGCGCCAGCAGCCTTCTCCCCCGGGCGAACACTGAAGCTTTCTTT.